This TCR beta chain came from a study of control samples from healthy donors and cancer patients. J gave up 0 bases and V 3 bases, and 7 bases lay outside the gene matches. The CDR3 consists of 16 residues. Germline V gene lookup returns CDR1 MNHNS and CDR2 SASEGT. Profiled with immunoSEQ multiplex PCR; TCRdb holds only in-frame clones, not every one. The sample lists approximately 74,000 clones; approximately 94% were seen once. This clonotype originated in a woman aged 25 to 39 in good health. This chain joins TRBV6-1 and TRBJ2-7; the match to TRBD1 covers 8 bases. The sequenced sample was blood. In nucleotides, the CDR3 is TGTGCCAGCAGTGACTTACCGGGACAGGCCTCCTACGAGCAGTACTTC. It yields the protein CASSDLPGQASYEQYF.